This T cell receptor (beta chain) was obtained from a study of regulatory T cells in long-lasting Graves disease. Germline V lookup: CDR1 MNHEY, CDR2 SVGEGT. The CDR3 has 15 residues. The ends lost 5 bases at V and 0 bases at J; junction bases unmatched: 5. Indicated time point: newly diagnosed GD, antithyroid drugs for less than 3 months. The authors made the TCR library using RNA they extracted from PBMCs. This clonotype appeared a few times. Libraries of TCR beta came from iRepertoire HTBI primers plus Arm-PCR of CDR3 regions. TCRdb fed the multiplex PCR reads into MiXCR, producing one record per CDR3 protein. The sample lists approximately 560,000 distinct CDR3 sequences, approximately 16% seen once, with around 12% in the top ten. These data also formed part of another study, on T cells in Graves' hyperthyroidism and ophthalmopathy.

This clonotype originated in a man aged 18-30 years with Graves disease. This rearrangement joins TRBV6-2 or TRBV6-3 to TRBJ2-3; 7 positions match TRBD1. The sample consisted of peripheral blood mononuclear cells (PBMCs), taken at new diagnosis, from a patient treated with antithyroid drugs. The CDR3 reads CASSVTGQSTDTQYF. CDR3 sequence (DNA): TGTGCCAGCAGTGTAACGGGACAGAGCACAGATACGCAGTATTTT.